These 10 T cell receptor beta chains were sequenced from one sample in a study of OX40 agonist ivuxolimab in advanced cancers. Library preparation was by the immunoSEQ multiplex PCR assay. The clones in this table, taken by TCRdb from immuneACCESS, are in-frame only. Not every clone is retained; where verified, under half of the shortfall comes from an unresolved V gene, and the cause of the rest is unknown. The sample data list some 34,000 clones, and less than 80% of these were observed just once. The biggest ten clones account for roughly 13% of the sample. Source: CD4+ or CD8+ T cells sorted from blood, taken in a trial of the OX40 agonist ivuxolimab. The source of these receptors is an adult with an advanced solid tumor such as melanoma, head and neck, liver or kidney cancer.

The genes are TRBV5-1 and TRBJ1-1, with TRBD1 as a possible D gene (6 bases). This CDR3 region has 13 residues. CDR1 and CDR2 from the germline V gene are SGHRS and YFSETQ. The V gene lost 4 bases and the J gene lost 4 bases, with 11 bases spanning the gap. CDR3 in DNA: TGCGCCAGCAGCGTACAGGGAGGCACTGAAGCTTTCTTT. Its translation: CASSVQGGTEAFF.

The rearrangement uses TRBV7-3 and TRBJ2-5, with 9 bases aligning to TRBD1. J lost 5 bases, V lost 2 bases, and 6 bases had no gene match. Germline V gene lookup returns CDR1 SGHTA and CDR2 FQGTGA. The CDR3 consists of 15 residues. The CDR3 is CASSLSGQGWETQYF. For the CDR3, the DNA is TGTGCCAGCAGCTTATCGGGACAGGGATGGGAGACCCAGTACTTC.

Only a few counts were recorded for this clone. The J gene is TRBJ1-1, the V gene TRBV18; 7 bases match TRBD1. This CDR3 has 16 residues. The V segment lost 3 bases and the J segment 4 bases; nucleotides outside the gene matches: 11. CDR1 KGHSH and CDR2 LQKENI come from the germline V gene. The DNA for the CDR3 is TGTGCCAGCTCACCGGCAGGGTTAAAGGGGGCCACTGAAGCTTTCTTT. Translated: CASSPAGLKGATEAFF. Full variable domain (missing parts from reference TRBV18 and TRBJ1-1): NAGVMQNPRHLVRRRGQEARLRCSPMKGHSHVYWYRQLPEEGLKFMVYLQKENIIDESGMPKERFSAEFPKEGPSILRIQQVVRGDSAAYFCASSPAGLKGATEAFFGQGTRLTVV.

The chain links TRBV9 to TRBJ1-1; the match to TRBD1 covers 10 bases. The CDR3 consists of 14 residues. Germline V gives CDR1 SGDLS, CDR2 YYNGEE. V shed 4 bases and J 8 bases; nucleotides not matched to a gene: 8. CDR3 coding DNA: TGTGCCAGCAGCCCCGGGACAGGGGCTTGGGAAGCTTTCTTT. It translates to CASSPGTGAWEAFF.

The CDR3 region is CASSLGVLAGVAGELFF. In DNA, the CDR3 is TGTGCCAGCAGCTTAGGGGTCTTAGCGGGAGTCGCCGGGGAGCTGTTTTTT. The gene calls are TRBV11-3 and TRBJ2-2; 9 bases map to TRBD2. The junction had 9 bases not matched to a gene; V was cut back by 1 base and J by 6 bases. This CDR3 comprises 17 residues. Germline V gene data show CDR1 as SGHNT and CDR2 as YENEEA.

The chain links TRBV7-9 to TRBJ2-2, with D possibly matching TRBD2 (5 bases). CDR1 is SEHNR, CDR2 FQNEAQ, per germline (reference sequence). The CDR3 sequence is 17 residues long. V dropped 8 bases and J dropped 4 bases, with 23 bases sitting between them. The CDR3 is CASAGWVGSESTGELFF. Here the CDR3 DNA reads TGTGCCAGCGCGGGCTGGGTAGGGTCAGAGTCCACCGGGGAGCTGTTTTTT. Supplemented by reference TRBV7-9 and TRBJ2-2, the full variable domain reads DTGVSQNPRHKITKRGQNVTFRCDPISEHNRLYWYRQTLGQGPEFLTYFQNEAQLEKSRLLSDRFSAERPKGSFSTLEIQRTEQGDSAMYLCASAGWVGSESTGELFFGEGSRLTVL.

This clone was seen only once. The chain recombines TRBV29-1 with TRBJ2-7; D may be TRBD2 (5 bases). CDR1 and CDR2 from the germline V gene are SQVTM and ANQGSEA. Trimming took off 1 base at V and 4 bases at J, with 8 bases between the two ends. CDR3 length: 12 residues. The CDR3: CSVEGAGYEQYF. The DNA for the CDR3 is TGCAGCGTTGAAGGGGCGGGTTACGAGCAGTACTTC.

The chain has TRBV7-9 and TRBJ2-2, with D possibly TRBD2 on 6 matching bases. With 7 bases removed from V and 0 bases from J, the gap between germline ends came to 12 bases. The germline gives CDR1 SEHNR, CDR2 FQNEAQ (reference sequence). CDR3 length: 15 residues. As DNA, the CDR3 is TGTGCCAGCAAACAGGCGGGACCGAACACCGGGGAGCTGTTTTTT. As protein: CASKQAGPNTGELFF.

This clone was detected only once. The rearrangement uses TRBV18 and TRBJ2-3; D possibly corresponds to TRBD2 (5 bases). V dropped 7 bases and J dropped 0 bases, with 11 bases sitting between them. Germline V gene sequence: CDR1 KGHSH, CDR2 LQKENI. CDR3 size: 14 residues. CDR3 protein: CASLEGQSTDTQYF. In DNA, the CDR3 is TGTGCCAGCTTAGAGGGCCAGAGCACAGATACGCAGTATTTT.

DNA of the CDR3: TGTGCCAGCAGCCGATTTAGCGGGACCAAAAACATTCAGTACTTC. Translation: CASSRFSGTKNIQYF. V gene TRBV7-8 combines with J gene TRBJ2-4, with TRBD2 matching over 8 bases. The V segment lost 5 bases and the J segment 2 bases; nucleotides outside the gene matches: 5. This CDR3 has 15 amino acids. CDR1 is SGHVS, CDR2 FQNEAQ, per germline.